This TCR beta chain was captured in a study of blood T cells in healthy people across ages. Germline assignment: CDR1 SQVTM and CDR2 ANQGSEA. The V gene end was trimmed by 8 bases and the J gene end by 5 bases; junction bases not matched to a gene: 7. The CDR3 spans 14 residues. Study-level points and caveats: PBMCs were not sorted, which prevented a conclusive comparison of naive versus antigen-experienced cells. Shifts in expanded clonotypes may have been confounded by donor CMV status, which was unknown.

A sample-barcoded 5' primer and a J-beta primer mix were used in a second PCR of about 6 to 11 cycles. Template switching added a 12-random-nucleotide identifier to every cDNA molecule. One entry per CDR3 protein, called by TCRdb with MiXCR from the 5' RACE reads. The repertoire holds about 750,000 distinct CDR3 sequences, with approximately 53% as singletons. About this clonotype: Its antigen is currently unknown.

This receptor was identified in an older man in good health. The chain links TRBV29-1 to TRBJ2-3, with TRBD2 identical over 13 bases. Material for sequencing was blood. In nucleotides, the CDR3 is TGCAGCTCAGGACTAGCGGGAGAGTTAGATACGCAGTATTTT. Residues: CSSGLAGELDTQYF.